This entry lists 17 T cell receptor beta chains sequenced from one sample in a study of T cells in tuberculosis. This table comes from immunoSEQ multiplex PCR, and its TCRdb copy is limited to in-frame clones, with some not included. The sample records tens of thousands of clones, almost 97% being singletons. Sequences were obtained from PBMCs. These receptors were collected from a donor aged 10-29 years with latent tuberculosis or without tuberculosis infection.

This rearrangement joins TRBV4-3 to TRBJ1-1; TRBD1 is a possible D gene (6 bases). Germline CDR1 LGHNA, CDR2 YSLEER. Trimming took 0 bases from V and 1 from J, leaving 9 bases between them. There are 15 residues in the CDR3. DNA of the CDR3: TGCGCCAGCAGCCAAGAACAGGGCGCGAACACTGAAGCTTTCTTT. It yields the protein CASSQEQGANTEAFF.

The chain couples TRBV30 to TRBJ2-7; 9 bases are shared with TRBD1. The V gene's germline CDR1 is GTSNPN and CDR2 SVGIG (reference sequence). The length of the CDR3 is 15 residues. Trimming at V came to 5 bases and at J to 4 bases, leaving 12 bases not matched to a gene. The CDR3 DNA reads TGTGCCTGGGCCCGGACAGGGGATCCTCGGTACGAGCAGTACTTC. It translates to CAWARTGDPRYEQYF.

J is TRBJ1-1 and V is TRBV27; D gene uncertain. Germline V gene sequence: CDR1 MNHEY, CDR2 SMNVEV (reference sequence). This CDR3 is built from 20 residues. V was pared by 2 bases and J by 1 base, with 26 bases between. In nucleotides, the CDR3 is TGTGCCAGCAGTTTAGGTCCTTTCCAACAGTTCACATCTGGGAACACTGAAGCTTTCTTT. Its translation is CASSLGPFQQFTSGNTEAFF.

This clone was recorded once. This sequence joins TRBV7-6 and TRBJ1-5; D gene uncertain. CDR3 length: 14 amino acids. The germline gives CDR1 SGHVS, CDR2 FNYEAQ. Trimming pared 2 bases from V and 0 bases from J, leaving 5 bases between. CDR3 in amino acids: CASSLSDSNQPQHF. The CDR3 DNA sequence: TGTGCCAGCAGCTTATCAGATAGCAATCAGCCCCAGCATTTT.

This chain connects TRBV1 to TRBJ2-2; TRBD2 was called by the table and not checked on the DNA. TRBV1 is recorded as a pseudogene. CDR3 length equals 16 residues. CDR3 in DNA: TGCACCAGCAGCCAATCACTAGCGGGGGACACCGGGGAGCTGTTTTTT. Its protein product is CTSSQSLAGDTGELFF.

This clone was observed once. The chain is built from TRBV7-9 and TRBJ1-2; D unresolved. The CDR3 contains 16 residues. Per germline, CDR1 SEHNR and CDR2 FQNEAQ (reference sequence). V gave up 0 bases and J gave up 2 bases, with 13 bases separating them. The CDR3 region is CASSLAEARPNYGYTF. DNA for the CDR3: TGTGCCAGCAGCTTAGCCGAAGCCCGTCCAAACTATGGCTACACCTTC.

The J gene is TRBJ2-7, the V gene TRBV11-2, with TRBD1 as a possible D gene (6 bases). This CDR3 contains 15 residues. V was shortened by 5 bases and J by 6 bases, with 20 bases between the two germline ends. In germline, CDR1 is SGHAT, CDR2 FQNNGV. The CDR3 protein is CASSRPEGVSGEQYF. The CDR3 DNA is TGTGCCAGCAGCCGACCCGAGGGGGTTTCGGGCGAGCAGTACTTC.

The V gene is TRBV7-6, the J gene TRBJ2-5; 12 bases fit TRBD2. CDR3 length equals 15 residues. From germline, CDR1 is SGHVS and CDR2 FNYEAQ. V shed 3 bases and J 6 bases; nucleotides not matched to a gene: 5. In DNA form, the CDR3 reads TGTGCCAGCAGCTTTTTACTAGCGGGAGGACAGACCCAGTACTTC. It yields the protein CASSFLLAGGQTQYF.

The chain joins TRBV19 to TRBJ1-5; 8 positions match TRBD1. CDR1 and CDR2 from the germline V gene are LNHDA and SQIVND (reference sequence). The CDR3 runs to 14 residues. Trimming removed 6 bases from V and 9 bases from J; junction bases left unmatched: 10. The CDR3 DNA reads as TGTGCCAGTAGGGAGGGACAGGTAAGATCGCCCCAGCATTTT. Protein sequence: CASREGQVRSPQHF.

This clone appeared once. The chain uses TRBV10-2 and TRBJ1-5; D is possibly TRBD1 (5 bases). This CDR3 has 15 residues. CDR1 and CDR2 from the germline V gene are WSHSY and SAAADI. V lost 0 bases, J lost 4 bases, and 10 bases lay in between. The CDR3 DNA reads as TGCGCCAGCAGTGAGTCGATTGGGGGGAATCAGCCCCAGCATTTT. Its translation: CASSESIGGNQPQHF.

In this sample, this clone turned up once. This sequence joins TRBV10-1 and TRBJ2-1; a possible D gene is TRBD2 (6 bases). CDR1 and CDR2 from the germline V gene are WNHNN and SYGVQD (reference sequence). The CDR3 is 18 residues long. Trimming left V 4 bases short and J 2 bases short, with 21 bases between. The CDR3 loop reads CASSGSYDGGRTYNEQFF. Written as DNA, the CDR3 is TGCGCCAGCAGTGGGTCCTATGACGGGGGACGAACCTACAATGAGCAGTTCTTC.

The chain is built from TRBV29-1 and TRBJ2-1; a weak D match, TRBD2 (7 bases). The germline V gene has CDR1 SQVTM and CDR2 ANQGSEA. Between the trimmed V and J ends, which lost 3 bases and 12 bases, there was a span of 21 bases. The CDR3 is made up of 14 amino acids. CDR3 DNA sequence: TGCAGCGTTGAGGGGGGGCTCATCGCTGTGTGGCAGTTCTTC. As protein: CSVEGGLIAVWQFF.

This clone was detected once. The rearrangement joins TRBV4-3 to TRBJ2-5; the match to TRBD2 covers 7 bases. This CDR3 has 17 amino acids. CDR1 is LGHNA and CDR2 is YSLEER in the germline V gene. After removal of 0 bases from V and 7 bases from J, the junction contained 14 bases not matched to a gene. The CDR3 region is CASSQERSGVRAGTQYF. DNA of the CDR3: TGCGCCAGCAGCCAAGAAAGGAGCGGGGTTCGGGCTGGGACCCAGTACTTC.

The chain has TRBV25-1 and TRBJ2-5, with D possibly being TRBD2 (6 bases). Germline loops: CDR1 MGHDK, CDR2 SYGVNS. Trimming left V 2 bases short and J 7 bases short, with 11 bases between. This CDR3 has 13 residues. CDR3 sequence reads: CASSEGSEGTQYF. The CDR3 bases are TGTGCCAGCAGTGAAGGGTCGGAGGGGACCCAGTACTTC.

The V and J genes are TRBV29-1 and TRBJ2-7; TRBD2 matches 8 bases. The germline V gene encodes CDR1 SQVTM and CDR2 ANQGSEA. The CDR3 loop spans 16 amino acids. V lost 3 bases, J lost 3 bases, and 13 bases stayed unmatched. The CDR3 bases are TGCAGCGTTGACTCGGCGGGGGGCTTGTACCACTACGAGCAGTACTTC. It yields the protein CSVDSAGGLYHYEQYF.

V is TRBV4-1 and J is TRBJ2-7, with D possibly TRBD1 on 6 matching bases. The CDR3 has 15 amino acids. V was shortened by 3 bases and J by 3 bases, with 15 bases between the two germline ends. Germline CDR1 is MGHRA and CDR2 is YSYEKL. The CDR3 sequence is CASSHVLTGLYEQYF. The CDR3 DNA reads as TGCGCCAGCAGCCACGTATTAACAGGGCTCTACGAGCAGTACTTC.

In DNA form, the CDR3 reads TGTGCCAGCAGTTCCGGGACAGGGGACTCCTACGAGCAGTACTTC. Protein sequence: CASSSGTGDSYEQYF. The V and J genes are TRBV27 and TRBJ2-7, with 10 bases identical to TRBD1. The ends lost 4 bases at V and 0 bases at J; junction bases unmatched: 3. Germline CDR1 is MNHEY and CDR2 is SMNVEV (reference sequence). The CDR3 loop spans 15 amino acids.